This TCR beta chain was observed in a study of T cell responses to AZD1222 COVID-19 vaccine. Whole-study findings and limits: The study found Spike-specific TCR breadth and depth rose after two AZD1222 doses. At baseline, seropositivity was found in only six or seven AZD1222 recipients. Sampled repertoires all dated from after the peak T cell response. There were vaccine-associated CD4 TCRs across spike, dominant at 160-218 and 743-854.

This CDR3 comprises 15 residues. V lost 3 bases to trimming and J lost 1 base, with 16 bases between them. Germline CDR1 and CDR2: SQVTM and ANQGSEA. TCRdb's table, derived via immunoSEQ multiplex PCR, lists solely in-frame clones and lacks some. The data contain around 120,000 clones, approximately 93% of them singletons. About this clone: As yet, its antigen is unknown.

The rearrangement uses TRBV29-1 and TRBJ2-7; TRBD2 is a possible D gene (6 bases). This sample comprised peripheral blood, obtained on day 0 of AZD1222 vaccination. The receptor's source is an adult in good health. The CDR3, as DNA: TGCAGCGTTGAGGAAGCGGGCCGTCCTTCCTACGAGCAGTACTTC. Translating gives CSVEEAGRPSYEQYF.